These 27 T cell receptor beta chains were all obtained from the same sample, sequenced in a study of blood T cell repertoires in COVID-19. Assay: immunoSEQ multiplex PCR; the TCRdb copy retains only in-frame clones and omits some. Seen here are under 250,000 clones, nearly 90% observed once, and the top ten hold about 4%. The sample comprised PBMCs or T cells enriched from blood (not recorded which). These receptors originate from a woman under 40 with acute COVID-19.

This clone came up a few times. The rearrangement uses TRBV6-4 and TRBJ2-1; the D gene is possibly TRBD1 (6 bases). The length of the CDR3 is 14 residues. The V gene lost 3 bases and the J gene lost 8 bases, with 14 bases spanning the gap. Germline CDR1 is MRHNA and CDR2 is SNTAGT. The CDR3: CASSERTGIDEQFF. The CDR3 nucleotides are TGTGCCAGCAGTGAAAGAACAGGGATAGATGAGCAGTTCTTC.

V is TRBV13 and J is TRBJ1-1, with 9 bases matching TRBD1. V trimming: 4 bases; J trimming: 7 bases; junction bases outside the gene matches: 10. CDR1 and CDR2 from the germline V gene are PRHDT and FYEKMQ (reference sequence). The CDR3 covers 15 residues. This CDR3 is CASSYRDRVPSEAFF. The CDR3, as DNA: TGTGCCAGCAGCTACCGGGACAGGGTCCCTAGTGAAGCTTTCTTT.

V usage is TRBV3-1 (or the pseudogene TRBV3-2) and J usage is TRBJ1-2; D may be TRBD1 (6 bases). Germline CDR1 and CDR2: LGHDT and YNNKEL (reference sequence). CDR3 size: 13 residues. The V end was cut by 4 bases, the J end by 4 bases, with 10 bases between. The CDR3 here is CASSPRDTYGYTF. In DNA form, the CDR3 reads TGTGCCAGCAGCCCGAGGGACACCTATGGCTACACCTTC.

The gene calls are TRBV5-6 and TRBJ2-7; D is undetermined. V lost 7 bases and J lost 5, with 22 bases in between. CDR1 is SGHDT and CDR2 is YYEEEE in the germline V gene. There are 15 residues in the CDR3. CDR3 DNA: TGTGCCAGCTCAACCGGTGGGTCTTTGGCGGACGAGCAGTACTTC. Protein product: CASSTGGSLADEQYF.

This clone was seen only once. In DNA, the CDR3 is TGTGCCAGCAGTCGACAGGGGGGAAGTGAAAAACTGTTTTTT. It is translated as CASSRQGGSEKLFF. This chain uses TRBV3-1 (or the pseudogene TRBV3-2) with TRBJ1-4; 9 bases match TRBD1. The CDR3 spans 14 residues. V shed 6 bases, J shed 7 bases, and the junction held 6 bases outside the gene matches. Germline CDR1 and CDR2: LGHDT and YNNKEL (reference sequence).

This chain uses TRBV10-1 with TRBJ2-7, with 8 bases matching TRBD2. Per the germline V gene, CDR1 is WNHNN and CDR2 is SYGVQD (reference sequence). This CDR3 has 14 amino acids. V lost 3 bases to trimming and J lost 5 bases; unmatched junction nucleotides: 6. This CDR3 reads CASSEAGVVHEQYF. For the CDR3, the DNA is TGCGCCAGCAGTGAAGCGGGGGTGGTCCACGAGCAGTACTTC.

The V gene is TRBV5-1, the J gene TRBJ1-1, with TRBD1 identical over 7 bases. The CDR3 spans 17 residues. Germline loops: CDR1 SGHRS, CDR2 YFSETQ. The V gene end was trimmed by 4 bases and the J gene end by 5 bases; junction bases not matched to a gene: 17. DNA of the CDR3: TGCGCCAGCAGCCCCGAGCCAGGGGGGATGATCAGGACTGAAGCTTTCTTT. It specifies CASSPEPGGMIRTEAFF.

This chain joins TRBV4-2 and TRBJ2-2, with TRBD2 matching 14 bases. This CDR3 is built from 19 residues. Germline values: CDR1 LGHNA, CDR2 YNFKEQ. The V gene end was trimmed by 0 bases and the J gene end by 4 bases; junction bases not matched to a gene: 7. CDR3 nucleotides: TGTGCCAGCAGCCAAGATGTGGGACTAGCGGGGGACCCCACCGGGGAGCTGTTTTTT. Protein: CASSQDVGLAGDPTGELFF.

The rearrangement joins TRBV23-1 to TRBJ1-2; possibly TRBD1 for D (6 bases). TRBV23-1 is an ORF; its function is uncertain. CDR3 size: 17 residues. V was trimmed by 4 bases and J by 3 bases, leaving 21 bases between them. The DNA of the CDR3 is TGCGCCAGCAGTCTAGACAGGACCTCAACCGGTGACTATGGCTACACCTTC. It is translated as CASSLDRTSTGDYGYTF.

This clone was seen a single time. The chain recombines TRBV6-5 with TRBJ1-2; D perhaps matches TRBD1 (5 bases). In germline, CDR1 is MNHEY, CDR2 SVGAGI. This CDR3 is built from 14 residues. Trimming removed 2 bases from V and 6 bases from J, with 13 bases in between. The DNA of the CDR3 is TGTGCCAGCAGTTACAGATCTGGGGGGGATGGCTACACCTTC. It translates to CASSYRSGGDGYTF.

Here the CDR3 DNA reads TGTGCCAGCAGCGTAGGCCCCCCCAGAGGGAACTATGGCTACACCTTC. It encodes CASSVGPPRGNYGYTF. V usage is TRBV9 and J usage is TRBJ1-2; D is uncertain. V lost 0 bases, J lost 2 bases, and 14 bases lay in between. The CDR3 loop spans 16 amino acids. Germline CDR1 SGDLS, CDR2 YYNGEE.

The V call is TRBV11-2, the J call TRBJ2-2; 15 bases map to TRBD2. V lost 4 bases to trimming and J lost 0 bases; unmatched junction nucleotides: 6. Germline-derived CDR1 and CDR2 are SGHAT and FQNNGV. The CDR3 is 19 amino acids. The DNA for the CDR3 is TGTGCCAGCAGCTCCGGACTAGCGGGGGGGAGGACGAACACCGGGGAGCTGTTTTTT. Amino acid sequence: CASSSGLAGGRTNTGELFF.

The chain couples TRBV10-3 to TRBJ1-1; TRBD1 matches at 8 bases. CDR3 size: 15 residues. V dropped 0 bases and J dropped 2; count of bases not matched to a gene: 2. Germline values: CDR1 ENHRY, CDR2 SYGVKD. CDR3 protein: CAISESGQDNTEAFF. The CDR3 nucleotides read TGTGCCATCAGTGAGTCGGGACAGGACAACACTGAAGCTTTCTTT.

In this sample, this clone turned up once. The chain carries TRBV7-9 and TRBJ1-2, with TRBD1 identical over 10 bases. Trimming took 5 bases from V and 3 from J; bases not matched to a gene: 12. This CDR3 region has 17 residues. Germline V lookup: CDR1 SEHNR, CDR2 FQNEAQ (reference sequence). DNA of the CDR3: TGTGCCAGCAGCACCCGGGACAGGGGAAAAGGAGACTATGGCTACACCTTC. Encoded protein: CASSTRDRGKGDYGYTF.

The V and J genes are TRBV9 and TRBJ2-1, with 8 bases identical to TRBD2. The CDR3 is made up of 16 amino acids. The V gene's germline CDR1 is SGDLS and CDR2 YYNGEE. V shed 2 bases and J 0 bases; nucleotides not matched to a gene: 4. CDR3 DNA sequence: TGTGCCAGCAGCGTCAGCGGGGGCAGCTCCTACAATGAGCAGTTCTTC. Amino acids: CASSVSGGSSYNEQFF.

The gene calls are TRBV7-3 and TRBJ2-1, with 8 bases identical to TRBD1. Germline lookup yields CDR1 SGHTA and CDR2 FQGTGA. This CDR3 contains 14 residues. V lost 10 bases, J lost 5 bases, and 10 bases stayed unmatched. The CDR3: CATKVTGGDNEQFF. CDR3 nucleotide sequence: TGTGCCACGAAAGTCACAGGGGGTGACAATGAGCAGTTCTTC.

The chain couples TRBV13 to TRBJ1-3; no reliable D call. Germline V gene data show CDR1 as PRHDT and CDR2 as FYEKMQ (reference sequence). V was pared by 6 bases and J by 2 bases, with 17 bases between. The CDR3 has 16 amino acids. For the CDR3, the DNA is TGTGCCAGCAGTTCCAATCGAGGGTCGACTGGAAACACCATATATTTT. Protein sequence: CASSSNRGSTGNTIYF.

The chain combines TRBV12-3 or TRBV12-4 with TRBJ2-1; D gene unclear. The CDR3 is 11 amino acids. Trimming took off 10 bases at V and 6 bases at J, with 10 bases between the two ends. This CDR3 reads CATTYSNEQFF. The CDR3 coding sequence is TGTGCCACCACTTATTCCAATGAGCAGTTCTTC.

The rearrangement links TRBV9 to TRBJ1-5; 7 bases are a match to TRBD1. J was trimmed by 0 bases and V by 3 bases; bases with no gene match: 3. Germline lookup yields CDR1 SGDLS and CDR2 YYNGEE. CDR3 size: 15 residues. The CDR3 nucleotides are TGTGCCAGCAGCGAGGGGACAGATAGCAATCAGCCCCAGCATTTT. Translated, it gives CASSEGTDSNQPQHF.

This rearrangement joins TRBV30 to TRBJ1-2, with D unresolved. The CDR3 has 11 amino acids. Trimming took off 1 base at V and 4 bases at J, with 4 bases between the two ends. In germline, CDR1 is GTSNPN, CDR2 SVGIG (reference sequence). The CDR3 reads CAWSAPYGYTF. The CDR3 coding sequence is TGTGCCTGGAGTGCTCCCTATGGCTACACCTTC.

The rearrangement joins TRBV7-9 to TRBJ2-7, with TRBD1 matching 8 bases. This CDR3 is built from 15 residues. The germline gives CDR1 SEHNR, CDR2 FQNEAQ (reference sequence). The ends lost 5 bases at V and 2 bases at J; junction bases unmatched: 8. Here the CDR3 reads CASSPRTGWAYEQYF. In nucleotides, the CDR3 is TGTGCCAGCAGCCCAAGGACAGGGTGGGCCTACGAGCAGTACTTC. Full variable domain (rest looked up from reference TRBV7-9 and TRBJ2-7): DTGVSQNPRHKITKRGQNVTFRCDPISEHNRLYWYRQTLGQGPEFLTYFQNEAQLEKSRLLSDRFSAERPKGSFSTLEIQRTEQGDSAMYLCASSPRTGWAYEQYFGPGTRLTVT.

This rearrangement joins TRBV7-3 to TRBJ1-1; 8 nucleotides align to TRBD1. The CDR3 totals 14 residues. CDR1 SGHTA and CDR2 FQGTGA come from the germline V gene. V was clipped by 5 bases and J by 4 bases; unmatched bases: 6. CDR3 bases: TGTGCCAGCAGCCCAGGGACAGGTAGCACTGAAGCTTTCTTT. Its translation is CASSPGTGSTEAFF.

V usage is TRBV18 and J usage is TRBJ1-1; TRBD1 aligns across 7 bases. The germline gives CDR1 KGHSH, CDR2 LQKENI. The J segment lost 4 bases and the V segment lost 0 bases, leaving 5 bases of the junction unmatched. The CDR3 has 15 residues. This chain's CDR3 is CASSPPTGRFTEAFF. As DNA, the CDR3 is TGTGCCAGCTCACCACCGACAGGGCGGTTCACTGAAGCTTTCTTT.

This sequence joins TRBV7-6 and TRBJ1-1; 8 nucleotides align to TRBD1. CDR3 length: 15 residues. Germline CDR1 SGHVS, CDR2 FNYEAQ. J lost 0 bases, V lost 5 bases, and 5 bases had no gene match. CDR3 in amino acids: CASSERQGMNTEAFF. Written as DNA, the CDR3 is TGTGCCAGCAGCGAAAGACAGGGGATGAACACTGAAGCTTTCTTT.

This sequence joins TRBV13 and TRBJ2-7; perhaps TRBD2 as D (6 bases). This CDR3 has 15 amino acids. The germline gives CDR1 PRHDT, CDR2 FYEKMQ (reference sequence). Trimming took off 0 bases at V and 3 bases at J, with 12 bases between the two ends. As DNA, the CDR3 is TGTGCCAGCAGCTTAGGGGAGGGTACCTACTACGAGCAGTACTTC. It translates to CASSLGEGTYYEQYF.

The chain is built from TRBV7-3 and TRBJ1-6, with D tentatively TRBD1 (6 bases). The V end was cut by 5 bases, the J end by 6 bases, with 11 bases between. The CDR3 contains 14 residues. Germline V gives CDR1 SGHTA, CDR2 FQGTGA. CDR3 DNA sequence: TGTGCCAGCAGCGAGCAGGGGCCTAATTCACCCCTCCACTTT. Residues: CASSEQGPNSPLHF.

This clone has just a few counts. The chain joins TRBV7-3 to TRBJ2-1; TRBD1 might be the D (6 bases). The CDR3 is 13 amino acids. V gave up 5 bases and J gave up 12 bases, with 17 bases separating them. CDR1 and CDR2 from the germline V gene are SGHTA and FQGTGA. The CDR3 is CASSPYHRDRQFF. Written as DNA, the CDR3 is TGTGCCAGCAGCCCCTACCACAGGGACCGGCAGTTCTTC. The full variable domain, in which reference TRBV7-3 and TRBJ2-1 provide the parts outside the CDR3, is GAGVSQTPSNKVTEKGKYVELRCDPISGHTALYWYRQSLGQGPEFLIYFQGTGAADDSGLPNDRFFAVRPEGSVSTLKIQRTERGDSAVYLCASSPYHRDRQFFGPGTRLTVL.